The entry below describes one T cell receptor (beta chain). Method: immunoSEQ multiplex PCR; TCRdb's copy keeps in-frame clones and lacks some. The sample includes fewer than 95,000 clones, approximately 86% seen only once; the top ten take approximately 5%. The data derive from a study of blood T cell repertoires in COVID-19. Germline loops: CDR1 SGHRS, CDR2 YFSETQ. This CDR3 spans 14 amino acids. After removal of 4 bases from V and 4 bases from J, the junction contained 8 bases not matched to a gene. V usage is TRBV5-1 and J usage is TRBJ2-7; 7 bases match TRBD2. The clonotype originates from a woman older than 75 with acute or convalescent COVID-19. The sample consisted of peripheral blood. The CDR3 DNA is TGCGCCAGCAGCCCCTCGCGGGAGAATTACGAGCAGTACTTC. As protein: CASSPSRENYEQYF.